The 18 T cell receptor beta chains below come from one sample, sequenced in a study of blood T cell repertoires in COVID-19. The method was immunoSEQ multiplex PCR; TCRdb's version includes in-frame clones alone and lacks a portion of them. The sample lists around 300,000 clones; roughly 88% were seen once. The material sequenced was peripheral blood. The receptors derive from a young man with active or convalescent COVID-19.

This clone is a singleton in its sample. CDR3 sequence (DNA): TGTGCCAGCAGCCAAGTTGGCAGGGGGAATACCGGGGAGCTGTTTTTT. Translating gives CASSQVGRGNTGELFF. The chain couples TRBV14 to TRBJ2-2; 7 nucleotides agree with TRBD1. V trimming: 1 base; J trimming: 5 bases; junction bases outside the gene matches: 7. Germline CDR1 SGHDN, CDR2 FVKESK. This CDR3 is 16 amino acids long. The variable domain in full, completed from reference TRBV14 and TRBJ2-2, reads EAGVTQFPSHSVIEKGQTVTLRCDPISGHDNLYWYRRVMGKEIKFLLHFVKESKQDESGMPNNRFLAERTGGTYSTLKVQPAELEDSGVYFCASSQVGRGNTGELFFGEGSRLTVL.

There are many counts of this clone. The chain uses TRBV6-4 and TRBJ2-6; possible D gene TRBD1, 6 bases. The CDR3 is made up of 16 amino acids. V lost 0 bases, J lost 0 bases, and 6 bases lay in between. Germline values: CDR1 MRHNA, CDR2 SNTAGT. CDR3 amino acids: CASSDSGGSGANVLTF. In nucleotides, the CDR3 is TGTGCCAGCAGTGACTCAGGGGGCTCTGGGGCCAACGTCCTGACTTTC.

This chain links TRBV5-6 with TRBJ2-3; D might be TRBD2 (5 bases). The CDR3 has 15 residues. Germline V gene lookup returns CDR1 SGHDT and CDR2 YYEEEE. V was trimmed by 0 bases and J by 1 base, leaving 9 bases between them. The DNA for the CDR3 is TGTGCCAGCAGCTTGGTCGGACTCGGCACAGATACGCAGTATTTT. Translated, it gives CASSLVGLGTDTQYF.

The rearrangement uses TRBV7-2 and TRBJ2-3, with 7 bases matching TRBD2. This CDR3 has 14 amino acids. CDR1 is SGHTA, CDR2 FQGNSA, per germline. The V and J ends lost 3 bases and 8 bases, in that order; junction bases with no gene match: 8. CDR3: CASSLLLTGGTQYF. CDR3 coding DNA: TGTGCCAGCAGCTTGTTGTTGACGGGGGGTACGCAGTATTTT.

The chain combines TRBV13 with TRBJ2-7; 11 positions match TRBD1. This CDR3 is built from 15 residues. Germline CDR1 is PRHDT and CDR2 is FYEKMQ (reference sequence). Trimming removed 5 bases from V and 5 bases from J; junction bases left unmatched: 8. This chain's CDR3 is CASSATGQGVNEQYF. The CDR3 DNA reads TGTGCCAGCAGCGCTACGGGACAGGGGGTTAACGAGCAGTACTTC.

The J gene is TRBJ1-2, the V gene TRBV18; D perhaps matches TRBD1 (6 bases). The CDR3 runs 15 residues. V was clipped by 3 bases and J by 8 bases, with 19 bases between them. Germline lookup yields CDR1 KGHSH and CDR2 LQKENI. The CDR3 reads CASSPAGTKSAGYTF. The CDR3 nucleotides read TGTGCCAGCTCACCTGCCGGGACAAAAAGTGCCGGCTACACCTTC.

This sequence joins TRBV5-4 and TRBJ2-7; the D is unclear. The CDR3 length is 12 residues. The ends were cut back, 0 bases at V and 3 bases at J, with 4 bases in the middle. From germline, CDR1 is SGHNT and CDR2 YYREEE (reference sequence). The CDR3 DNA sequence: TGTGCCAGCAGCTTGGACGGCTACGAGCAGTACTTC. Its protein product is CASSLDGYEQYF.

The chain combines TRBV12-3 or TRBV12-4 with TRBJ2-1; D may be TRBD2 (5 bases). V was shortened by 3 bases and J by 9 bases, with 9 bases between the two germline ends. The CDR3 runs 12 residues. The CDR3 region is CASSFEGPEQFF. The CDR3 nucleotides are TGTGCCAGCAGTTTTGAGGGTCCTGAGCAGTTCTTC.

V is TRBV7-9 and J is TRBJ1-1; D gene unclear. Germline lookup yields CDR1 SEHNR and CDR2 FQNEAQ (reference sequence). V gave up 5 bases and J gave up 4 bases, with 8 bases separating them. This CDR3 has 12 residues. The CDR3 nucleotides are TGTGCCAGCAGCGTATCCCCCACTGAAGCTTTCTTT. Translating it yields CASSVSPTEAFF.

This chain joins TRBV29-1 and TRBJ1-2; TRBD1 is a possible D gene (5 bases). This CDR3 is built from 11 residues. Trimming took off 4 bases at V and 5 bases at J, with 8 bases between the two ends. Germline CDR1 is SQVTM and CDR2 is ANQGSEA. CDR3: CSVGTPYGYTF. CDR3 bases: TGCAGCGTTGGGACACCTTATGGCTACACCTTC. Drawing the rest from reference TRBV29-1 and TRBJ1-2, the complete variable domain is SAVISQKPSRDICQRGTSLTIQCQVDSQVTMMFWYRQQPGQSLTLIATANQGSEATYESGFVIDKFPISRPNLTFSTLTVSNMSPEDSSIYLCSVGTPYGYTFGSGTRLTVV.

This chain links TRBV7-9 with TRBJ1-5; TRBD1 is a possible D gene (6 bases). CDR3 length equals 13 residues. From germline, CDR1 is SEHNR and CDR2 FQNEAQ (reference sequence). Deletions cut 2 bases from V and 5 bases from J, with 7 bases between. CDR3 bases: TGTGCCAGCAGCTTACAGGGGTATCAGCCCCAGCATTTT. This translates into CASSLQGYQPQHF.

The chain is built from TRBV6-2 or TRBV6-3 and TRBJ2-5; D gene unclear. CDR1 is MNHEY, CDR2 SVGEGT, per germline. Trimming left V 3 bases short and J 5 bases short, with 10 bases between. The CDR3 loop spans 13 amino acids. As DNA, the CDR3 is TGTGCCAGCAGTTATGGCAGGTGGGAGACCCAGTACTTC. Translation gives CASSYGRWETQYF.

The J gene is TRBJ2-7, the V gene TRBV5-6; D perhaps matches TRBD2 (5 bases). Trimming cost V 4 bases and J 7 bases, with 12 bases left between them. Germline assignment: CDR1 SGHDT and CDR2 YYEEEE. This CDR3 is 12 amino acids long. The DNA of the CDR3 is TGTGCCAGCAGCGCGGGTACGGGGGAGCAGTACTTC. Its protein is CASSAGTGEQYF.

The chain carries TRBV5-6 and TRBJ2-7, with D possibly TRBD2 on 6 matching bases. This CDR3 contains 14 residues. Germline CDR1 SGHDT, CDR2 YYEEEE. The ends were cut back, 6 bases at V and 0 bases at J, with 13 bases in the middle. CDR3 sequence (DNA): TGTGCCAGCATGCGGGATCGAACCTCCTACGAGCAGTACTTC. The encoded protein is CASMRDRTSYEQYF.

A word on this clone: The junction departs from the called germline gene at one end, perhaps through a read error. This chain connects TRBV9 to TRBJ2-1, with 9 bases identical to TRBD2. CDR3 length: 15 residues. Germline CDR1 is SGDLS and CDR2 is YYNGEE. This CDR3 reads CTSSVLAGATNEQFF. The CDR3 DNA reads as TGTACCAGCAGCGTATTAGCGGGGGCTACCAATGAGCAGTTCTTC.

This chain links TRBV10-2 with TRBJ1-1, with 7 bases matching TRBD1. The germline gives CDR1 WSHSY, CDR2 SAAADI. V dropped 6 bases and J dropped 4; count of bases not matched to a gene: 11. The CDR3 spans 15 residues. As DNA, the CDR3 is TGCGCCAGCAGCCCTCAATCCAGGGGGGCCACTGAAGCTTTCTTT. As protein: CASSPQSRGATEAFF.

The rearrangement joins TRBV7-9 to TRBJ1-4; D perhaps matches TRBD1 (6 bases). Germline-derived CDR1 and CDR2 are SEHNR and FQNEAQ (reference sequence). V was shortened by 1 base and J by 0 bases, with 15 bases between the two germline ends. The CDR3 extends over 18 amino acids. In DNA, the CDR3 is TGTGCCAGCAGCTTAGTCGGACAGTGGGTGGCAACTAATGAAAAACTGTTTTTT. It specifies CASSLVGQWVATNEKLFF.

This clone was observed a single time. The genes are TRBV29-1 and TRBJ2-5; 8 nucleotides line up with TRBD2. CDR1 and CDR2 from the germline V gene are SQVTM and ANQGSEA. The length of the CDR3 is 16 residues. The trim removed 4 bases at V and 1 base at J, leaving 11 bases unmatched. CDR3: CSVGGTRGQIQETQYF. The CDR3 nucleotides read TGCAGCGTTGGGGGGACTAGAGGCCAAATCCAAGAGACCCAGTACTTC.